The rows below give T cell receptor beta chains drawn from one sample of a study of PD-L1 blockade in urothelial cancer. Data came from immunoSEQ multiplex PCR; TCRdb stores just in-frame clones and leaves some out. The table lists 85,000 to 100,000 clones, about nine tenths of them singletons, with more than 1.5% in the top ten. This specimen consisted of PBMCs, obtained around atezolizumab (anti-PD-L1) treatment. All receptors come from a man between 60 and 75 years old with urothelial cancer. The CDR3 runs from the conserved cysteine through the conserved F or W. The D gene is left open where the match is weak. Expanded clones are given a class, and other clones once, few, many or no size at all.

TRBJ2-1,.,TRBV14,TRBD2,TGTGCCAGCAGCCCGGGGACTAGCGGGAGTATCCCCCATGAGCAGTTCTTC,CASSPGTSGSIPHEQFF
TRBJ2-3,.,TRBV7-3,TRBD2,TGTGCCAGCAGCCCGAGCGGGGGGGCCACAGATACGCAGTATTTT,CASSPSGGATDTQYF
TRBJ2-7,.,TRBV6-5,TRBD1,TGTGCCAGCAGTTACTCGACAGGGGGCCACGAGCAGTACTTC,CASSYSTGGHEQYF
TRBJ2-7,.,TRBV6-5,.,TGTGCCAGCAGTGAACAGGGGAGGAACGAGCAGTACTTC,CASSEQGRNEQYF
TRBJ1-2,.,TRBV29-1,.,TGCAGCGCAATACGGGGGGTGGATGGCTACACCTTC,CSAIRGVDGYTF
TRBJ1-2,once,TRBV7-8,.,TGTGCCAGCAGCTTAAAGCAGGTTTCTGGCTACACCTTC,CASSLKQVSGYTF
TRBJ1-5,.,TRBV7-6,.,TGTGCCAGCAGCCCCGGGCAGGGGAGAAGTCAGCCCCAGCATTTT,CASSPGQGRSQPQHF
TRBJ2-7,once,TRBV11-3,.,TGTGCCAGCAGCTTTGTTTCGGACATTCCCTACGAGCAGTACTTC,CASSFVSDIPYEQYF
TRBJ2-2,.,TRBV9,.,TGTGCCAGCAGCGTAGTAGCGGCGAACACCGGGGAGCTGTTTTTT,CASSVVAANTGELFF
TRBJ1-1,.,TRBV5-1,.,TGCGCCAGCAGCTTGGACAGGGTTGGCACTGAAGCTTTCTTT,CASSLDRVGTEAFF
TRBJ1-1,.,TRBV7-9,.,TGTGCCAGCAGCCCAAGGGGACATCTGAACACTGAAGCTTTCTTT,CASSPRGHLNTEAFF
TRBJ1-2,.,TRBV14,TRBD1,TGTGCCAGCAGCCCCGGGACAGGGAGGTTGGATGGCTACACCTTC,CASSPGTGRLDGYTF
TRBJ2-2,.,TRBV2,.,TGTGCCAGCAGTGAAACCGGGTTAGTTGGCACCGGGGAGCTGTTTTTT,CASSETGLVGTGELFF
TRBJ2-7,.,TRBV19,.,TGTGCCAGTAGTATCGCCGCGGGACTTCCCTCCTACGAGCAGTACTTC,CASSIAAGLPSYEQYF
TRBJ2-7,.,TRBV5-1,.,TGCGCCAGCAGCTTGGAGCAGGGCGAGCAGTACTTC,CASSLEQGEQYF
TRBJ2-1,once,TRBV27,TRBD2,TGTGCCAGCAGTTCCGTACTAGCGGGAGACGTACATGAGCAGTTCTTC,CASSSVLAGDVHEQFF